This entry features one T cell receptor (beta chain) sequence. Antigen: not known. The sample belongs to a study of CD8+ T cells in alopecia areata. Notes on the study in general: Across lesional scalp, and particularly alopecia totalis/universalis, clonality surpassed that of normal scalp. Throughout tofacitinib, many expanded lesional clones continued to persist in scalp and blood. Within the top 100, expanded CD8+ clones significantly decreased with tofacitinib, as did scalp clonality.

This CDR3 spans 14 amino acids. Between the trimmed V and J ends, which lost 3 bases and 5 bases, there was a span of 13 bases. Germline loops: CDR1 SNHLY, CDR2 FYNNEI. Specified treatment: oral pan-JAK inhibitor, 5-10 mg twice daily. Sorting of CD4+ and CD8+ T cells was performed on PBMCs. cDNA prepared by RNA extraction and subsequent reverse transcription served as the template for sequencing. Assay: immunoSEQ multiplex PCR; the TCRdb copy retains only in-frame clones and omits some. The data hold 95,000 to 120,000 clones, with 45% to 65% observed a single time. Here the sequenced sample was CD4+ T cells sorted from blood, taken at week 24, from a patient treated with tofacitinib. This chain connects TRBV2 to TRBJ1-2; unclear D gene. The TCR was taken from a human donor with alopecia areata. CDR3 loop: CASSDGVAEYGYTF. The DNA of the CDR3 is TGTGCCAGCAGTGACGGTGTGGCCGAATATGGCTACACCTTC. The complete variable domain, with remaining parts taken from reference TRBV2 and TRBJ1-2, reads EPEVTQTPSHQVTQMGQEVILRCVPISNHLYFYWYRQILGQKVEFLVSFYNNEISEKSEIFDDQFSVERPDGSNFTLKIRSTKLEDSAMYFCASSDGVAEYGYTFGSGTRLTVV.